These 16 T cell receptor beta chains were sequenced from one sample in a study of a mutant IDH1 vaccine in newly diagnosed glioma. Here immunoSEQ multiplex PCR was the method, and the copy in TCRdb shows in-frame clones only, minus some. The data hold around 59,000 clones, with approximately 92% observed a single time. Time point described: baseline, week 1 (first vaccination visit). Treatment defined: pre-vaccination baseline after standard-of-care therapy. The specimen comprised PBMCs, sampled from a glioma patient treated with radiotherapy, temozolomide or both. The receptors stem from a man over 45 with glioma.

This sequence joins TRBV5-5 and TRBJ2-6; 11 nucleotides match TRBD2. The J segment lost 4 bases and the V segment lost 4 bases, leaving 7 bases of the junction unmatched. Germline lookup yields CDR1 SGHKS and CDR2 YYEKEE (reference sequence). This CDR3 contains 17 residues. The CDR3 is CASSALAGGPGANVLTF. The CDR3 DNA reads TGTGCCAGCAGCGCGTTAGCGGGGGGGCCGGGGGCCAACGTCCTGACTTTC.

CDR3 DNA sequence: TGCGCCAGCAGCTTGGGGACTACCCAAGAGACCCAGTACTTC. The encoded protein is CASSLGTTQETQYF. V gene TRBV5-1 combines with J gene TRBJ2-5; a weak D match, TRBD2 (6 bases). CDR1 is SGHRS and CDR2 is YFSETQ in the germline V gene. CDR3 length equals 14 residues. Trimming took 0 bases from V and 1 from J, leaving 7 bases between them.

The CDR3 DNA sequence: TGTGCCAGCAGTCTGACAGGGTGGGAGCAGTACTTC. Encoded protein: CASSLTGWEQYF. The J gene is TRBJ2-7, the V gene TRBV28, with 7 bases fitting TRBD1. CDR3 length: 12 residues. The V gene end was trimmed by 5 bases and the J gene end by 7 bases; junction bases not matched to a gene: 5. Germline V gene data show CDR1 as MDHEN and CDR2 as SYDVKM.

V gene TRBV9 combines with J gene TRBJ2-5; a weak D match, TRBD1 (6 bases). Trimming left V 0 bases short and J 1 base short, with 10 bases between. Germline CDR1 is SGDLS and CDR2 is YYNGEE. CDR3 length equals 15 residues. The CDR3 here is CASSVARGLQETQYF. The CDR3 region has the DNA TGTGCCAGCAGCGTAGCCAGGGGCCTCCAAGAGACCCAGTACTTC.

The chain uses TRBV2 and TRBJ2-6; a weak D match, TRBD1 (7 bases). The CDR3 is made up of 15 amino acids. V lost 11 bases and J lost 1, with 15 bases in between. The germline CDR1 and CDR2 sequences are SNHLY and FYNNEI. The CDR3 loop is CAAGTALSGANVLTF. CDR3 nucleotides: TGTGCCGCGGGGACAGCTCTGTCTGGGGCCAACGTCCTGACTTTC.

The J gene is TRBJ1-2, the V gene TRBV19; D is ambiguous. The CDR3 spans 15 residues. Deletions cut 5 bases from V and 4 bases from J, with 17 bases between. CDR1 is LNHDA and CDR2 is SQIVND in the germline V gene (reference sequence). The CDR3 loop reads CASSLTRSKSYGYTF. DNA for the CDR3: TGTGCCAGTAGTCTAACCCGGTCTAAATCCTATGGCTACACCTTC.

Written as DNA, the CDR3 is TGTGCCAGCAGCTACGGACTAAATGAGCAGTTCTTC. Its protein product is CASSYGLNEQFF. The chain combines TRBV13 with TRBJ2-1; maybe TRBD2 (6 bases). CDR3 size: 12 residues. With 4 bases removed from V and 7 bases from J, the gap between germline ends came to 8 bases. The germline V gene encodes CDR1 PRHDT and CDR2 FYEKMQ (reference sequence).

This clone was seen a single time. This rearrangement joins TRBV13 to TRBJ2-7; D tentatively reads TRBD1 or TRBD2 (7 bases each). This CDR3 comprises 15 residues. Trimming removed 3 bases from V and 4 bases from J, with 16 bases in between. Germline CDR1 reads PRHDT; CDR2 reads FYEKMQ (reference sequence). CDR3: CASSFRAGGGYEQYF. CDR3 nucleotide sequence: TGTGCCAGCAGCTTTAGGGCAGGGGGGGGATACGAGCAGTACTTC.

This chain uses TRBV4-2 with TRBJ1-2, with D perhaps matching TRBD1 (5 bases). The germline V and J ends were trimmed by 4 bases and 4 bases, with 10 bases remaining between them. CDR1 and CDR2 (germline): LGHNA, YNFKEQ. The CDR3 is 13 amino acids. The CDR3 protein is CASSPGTAYGYTF. The CDR3 bases are TGTGCCAGCAGCCCAGGGACGGCCTATGGCTACACCTTC.

The chain links TRBV6-6 to TRBJ2-3, with 10 bases identical to TRBD1. Germline V gives CDR1 MNHNY, CDR2 SVGAGI (reference sequence). The CDR3 totals 14 residues. After removal of 6 bases from V and 3 bases from J, the junction contained 3 bases not matched to a gene. DNA for the CDR3: TGTGCCAGCAGGCGGGGACAGGGGACAGATACGCAGTATTTT. The encoded protein is CASRRGQGTDTQYF.

This clone has only one observation. The chain uses TRBV5-1 and TRBJ2-3; 10 nucleotides agree with TRBD2. Germline-derived CDR1 and CDR2 are SGHRS and YFSETQ. The CDR3 spans 18 residues. J gave up 5 bases and V 4 bases, and 16 bases lay outside the gene matches. The CDR3 coding sequence is TGCGCCAGCAGCCGGCGGGGGGCTAGCGGGAGCGATGGAGATACGCAGTATTTT. Translation: CASSRRGASGSDGDTQYF.

V is TRBV19 and J is TRBJ2-7; no reliable D call. CDR3 size: 15 residues. The V gene's germline CDR1 is LNHDA and CDR2 SQIVND (reference sequence). V lost 3 bases to trimming and J lost 2 bases, with 14 bases between them. In DNA, the CDR3 is TGTGCCAGTAGTATCAGGCAGGAGAAAGCCTACGAGCAGTACTTC. Encoded protein: CASSIRQEKAYEQYF.

The chain employs TRBV5-1 and TRBJ1-1; 7 nucleotides agree with TRBD1. With 1 base clipped from V and 6 bases from J, the junction kept 6 bases outside the gene matches. Germline lookup yields CDR1 SGHRS and CDR2 YFSETQ. There are 14 residues in the CDR3. In DNA form, the CDR3 reads TGCGCCAGCAGCTTGCTCCAACAGGGGCCTGAAGCTTTCTTT. Its protein product is CASSLLQQGPEAFF.

The chain couples TRBV5-6 to TRBJ2-5, with D perhaps matching TRBD2 (5 bases). V shed 4 bases and J shed 7 bases, with 17 bases lying between them. Germline V CDR1 and CDR2: SGHDT, YYEEEE. The CDR3 covers 14 residues. The CDR3 is CASSLYKMAGTQYF. The CDR3 DNA reads as TGTGCCAGCAGCCTCTACAAAATGGCGGGGACCCAGTACTTC.

The gene calls are TRBV18 and TRBJ1-2; D is perhaps TRBD1 (6 bases). Germline CDR1 and CDR2: KGHSH and LQKENI. This CDR3 has 13 amino acids. V was trimmed by 6 bases and J by 2 bases, leaving 10 bases between them. In nucleotides, the CDR3 is TGTGCCAGCTCGGATCAGGGGAACTATGGCTACACCTTC. Translating gives CASSDQGNYGYTF. Combining the CDR3 with reference TRBV18 and TRBJ1-2 gives the whole variable domain NAGVMQNPRHLVRRRGQEARLRCSPMKGHSHVYWYRQLPEEGLKFMVYLQKENIIDESGMPKERFSAEFPKEGPSILRIQQVVRGDSAAYFCASSDQGNYGYTFGSGTRLTVV.

The chain is built from TRBV2 and TRBJ2-6; D perhaps matches TRBD1 (5 bases). Germline lookup yields CDR1 SNHLY and CDR2 FYNNEI. Trimming removed 7 bases from V and 1 base from J, with 5 bases in between. This CDR3 is built from 13 residues. CDR3 coding DNA: TGTGCCAGCAAGGGGTCTGGGGCCAACGTCCTGACTTTC. Protein product: CASKGSGANVLTF.